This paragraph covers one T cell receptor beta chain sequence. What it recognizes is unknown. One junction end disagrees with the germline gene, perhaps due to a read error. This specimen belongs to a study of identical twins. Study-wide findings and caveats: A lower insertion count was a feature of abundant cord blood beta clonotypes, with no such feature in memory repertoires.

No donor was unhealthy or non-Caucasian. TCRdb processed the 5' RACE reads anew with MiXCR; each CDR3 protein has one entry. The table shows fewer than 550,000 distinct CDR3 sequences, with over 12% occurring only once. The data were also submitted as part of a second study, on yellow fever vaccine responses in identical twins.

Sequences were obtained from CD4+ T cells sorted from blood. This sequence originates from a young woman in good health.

CDR3 in amino acids: CASSLANRDREPYERYF. The DNA of the CDR3 is TGTGCCAGCAGCTTAGCGAACCGGGACAGGGAACCCTACGAGCGGTACTTC. This chain uses TRBV7-6 with TRBJ2-7, with 9 positions matching TRBD1. Germline CDR1 and CDR2: SGHVS and FNYEAQ. The CDR3 is made up of 17 amino acids.